Below are 28 T cell receptor beta chains sequenced from a single sample in a study of CD8 T cells in Susac syndrome. The RNA input was about 0.45 to 1 ug, and it was reverse transcribed with random hexamers. Using its own MiXCR run on the immunoSEQ multiplex PCR reads, TCRdb lists one record per CDR3 protein. The data hold over 150,000 distinct CDR3 sequences, with more than 95% observed a single time. Sequenced material: CD4+ T cells from PBMCs. The receptors here all came from a human donor with Susac syndrome.

The chain recombines TRBV29-1 with TRBJ1-4, with 7 bases fitting TRBD1. The CDR3 covers 13 residues. Germline trimming cut 6 bases from V and 5 bases from J; bases unmatched to any gene: 6. Germline-derived CDR1 and CDR2 are SQVTM and ANQGSEA. CDR3 in amino acids: CSVAGTENEKLFF. The DNA of the CDR3 is TGCAGCGTGGCCGGGACAGAAAATGAAAAACTGTTTTTT.

The chain has TRBV25-1 and TRBJ2-5; TRBD1 agrees at 7 bases. Germline loops: CDR1 MGHDK, CDR2 SYGVNS. CDR3 size: 14 residues. Trimming cost V 3 bases and J 2 bases; bases outside gene matches: 3. The CDR3 nucleotides are TGTGCCAGCAGTGAGTTCAGGGGGCAAGAGACCCAGTACTTC. Translation gives CASSEFRGQETQYF.

The rearrangement joins TRBV10-3 to TRBJ2-7; TRBD2 matches at 13 bases. The CDR3 loop spans 18 amino acids. Trimming took 7 bases from V and 1 from J; bases not matched to a gene: 13. Per the germline V gene, CDR1 is ENHRY and CDR2 is SYGVKD. DNA of the CDR3: TGTGCCATCACAAGGACTAGCGGGAGTGGGGGACCTTCCTACGAGCAGTACTTC. This encodes CAITRTSGSGGPSYEQYF.

This rearrangement joins TRBV20-1 to TRBJ2-7; D is undetermined. Trimming took off 4 bases at V and 5 bases at J, with 12 bases between the two ends. The CDR3 totals 12 residues. Germline V lookup: CDR1 DFQATT, CDR2 SNEGSKA (reference sequence). This CDR3 reads CSAIGRMNEQYF. CDR3 DNA: TGCAGTGCTATTGGCAGGATGAACGAGCAGTACTTC.

The chain joins TRBV28 to TRBJ2-4; 9 nucleotides agree with TRBD1. Trimming cost V 6 bases and J 3 bases; bases outside gene matches: 15. There are 18 residues in the CDR3. Germline-derived CDR1 and CDR2 are MDHEN and SYDVKM. The CDR3 reads CASSTHYRGQFVKNIQYF. The CDR3 DNA follows: TGTGCCAGCAGCACCCATTACAGGGGGCAATTTGTCAAAAACATTCAGTACTTC.

In nucleotides, the CDR3 is TGCAGTGGCCTGTTCCGAAATGAGCAGTTCTTC. Protein product: CSGLFRNEQFF. The chain recombines TRBV20-1 with TRBJ2-1, with no clear D. With 7 bases removed from V and 7 bases from J, the gap between germline ends came to 11 bases. Germline assignment: CDR1 DFQATT and CDR2 SNEGSKA (reference sequence). The length of the CDR3 is 11 residues.

This chain links TRBV4-3 with TRBJ2-1; 9 bases agree with TRBD2. The V segment lost 0 bases and the J segment 6 bases; nucleotides outside the gene matches: 9. The germline V gene has CDR1 LGHNA and CDR2 YSLEER. CDR3 size: 17 residues. The CDR3 bases are TGCGCCAGCAGCCAAGATTTTGGCGGGAGGGCGTCCAATGAGCAGTTCTTC. Translating it yields CASSQDFGGRASNEQFF.

V gene TRBV28 combines with J gene TRBJ1-2, with a weak D call TRBD1 (5 bases). Germline CDR1 and CDR2: MDHEN and SYDVKM. The CDR3 covers 14 residues. The V end lost 4 bases, the J end lost 1 base, and 10 bases lay between the germline ends. The CDR3, as DNA: TGTGCCAGCAGTTCGCAGACAGATAACTATGGCTACACCTTC. This sequence encodes CASSSQTDNYGYTF.

The chain uses TRBV20-1 and TRBJ1-2, with D perhaps TRBD1 (6 bases). This CDR3 is built from 13 residues. V lost 5 bases and J 8 bases, leaving 18 bases between the germline ends. Germline assignment: CDR1 DFQATT and CDR2 SNEGSKA (reference sequence). CDR3 protein: CSAGSPGASGYTF. For the CDR3, the DNA is TGCAGTGCTGGCTCGCCAGGGGCGAGCGGCTACACCTTC.

The chain uses TRBV20-1 and TRBJ2-3; no firm D call. Germline CDR1 is DFQATT and CDR2 is SNEGSKA (reference sequence). Trimming removed 3 bases from V and 3 bases from J, with 10 bases in between. CDR3 length: 13 residues. CDR3 DNA: TGCAGTGCTAGCGATGTTACAACAGATACGCAGTATTTT. Translating gives CSASDVTTDTQYF.

The chain couples TRBV4-3 to TRBJ2-2, with a possible D match to TRBD2 (6 bases). V was trimmed by 2 bases and J by 5 bases, leaving 15 bases between them. This CDR3 has 16 residues. Per germline, CDR1 LGHNA and CDR2 YSLEER. In DNA, the CDR3 is TGCGCCAGCAGCCAACCTGTAGCGGTATCGACCGGGGAGCTGTTTTTT. Its protein is CASSQPVAVSTGELFF.

The chain combines TRBV29-1 with TRBJ2-5, with 8 bases fitting TRBD2. V was pared by 6 bases and J by 2 bases, with 17 bases of the junction left unmatched. This CDR3 is built from 17 residues. Germline V lookup: CDR1 SQVTM, CDR2 ANQGSEA. CDR3 loop: CSVLGTRLRTAQETQYF. DNA of the CDR3: TGCAGCGTCCTCGGGACTAGGTTGAGAACAGCTCAAGAGACCCAGTACTTC.

This sequence joins TRBV2 and TRBJ2-7; tentatively, D is TRBD1 (6 bases). CDR1 SNHLY and CDR2 FYNNEI come from the germline V gene. Trimming took off 4 bases at V and 1 base at J, with 8 bases between the two ends. This CDR3 region has 13 residues. Here the CDR3 reads CASSVGGSYEQYV. DNA for the CDR3: TGTGCCAGCAGTGTAGGGGGTTCCTACGAGCAGTACGTC.

The V and J genes are TRBV3-1 and TRBJ2-1; no clear D. With 6 bases removed from V and 4 bases from J, the gap between germline ends came to 16 bases. CDR1 is LGHDT and CDR2 is YNNKEL in the germline V gene (reference sequence). The length of the CDR3 is 15 residues. The CDR3 spells CASSPSFSRYNEQFF. CDR3 coding DNA: TGTGCCAGCAGTCCCAGTTTCTCGAGATACAATGAGCAGTTCTTC.

The CDR3 DNA sequence: TGTGCCAGCAGTTCGACTTACAGGGGACCCTCCTACGAGCAGTACGTC. It specifies CASSSTYRGPSYEQYV. The chain uses TRBV28 and TRBJ2-7, with 7 bases lining up with TRBD1. The germline gives CDR1 MDHEN, CDR2 SYDVKM. The CDR3 consists of 16 residues. V was clipped by 4 bases and J by 0 bases; unmatched bases: 9.

The table lists this clonotype with a count of one. The chain is built from TRBV5-1 and TRBJ2-1, with D perhaps TRBD2 (5 bases). Trimming shortened V by 4 bases and J by 1 base, and 12 bases separated the two germline ends. CDR1 and CDR2 from the germline V gene are SGHRS and YFSETQ. The CDR3 runs to 15 residues. CDR3 coding DNA: TGCGCCAGCAGCCCCTCTAGCCATTCCTACAATGAGCAGTTCTTC. Its protein product is CASSPSSHSYNEQFF.

The CDR3 region is CASSSETGSGLPLHF. The CDR3 DNA is TGTGCCAGCAGTTCCGAAACAGGATCCGGTCTACCCCTCCACTTT. The gene calls are TRBV28 and TRBJ1-6; possible D gene TRBD1, 5 bases. V lost 4 bases to trimming and J lost 12 bases, with 19 bases between them. CDR1 is MDHEN, CDR2 SYDVKM, per germline. This CDR3 has 15 amino acids.

The rearrangement joins TRBV7-9 to TRBJ1-2; D gene uncertain. The length of the CDR3 is 13 residues. Trimming took 7 bases from V and 6 from J, leaving 15 bases between them. Germline V gene lookup returns CDR1 SEHNR and CDR2 FQNEAQ (reference sequence). Here the CDR3 reads CASTPAGRDGYTF. In nucleotides, the CDR3 is TGTGCCAGCACCCCTGCCGGACGGGATGGCTACACCTTC. Full variable domain (missing parts from reference TRBV7-9 and TRBJ1-2): DTGVSQNPRHKITKRGQNVTFRCDPISEHNRLYWYRQTLGQGPEFLTYFQNEAQLEKSRLLSDRFSAERPKGSFSTLEIQRTEQGDSAMYLCASTPAGRDGYTFGSGTRLTVV.

The V and J genes are TRBV5-8 and TRBJ1-5; 9 bases map to TRBD1. This CDR3 has 15 residues. With V trimmed by 1 base and J by 4 bases, 3 bases remained unmatched. In germline, CDR1 is SGHTS, CDR2 YDEGEE. In DNA form, the CDR3 reads TGTGCCAGCAGCTTGCCGGGACAGGGTAATCAGCCCCAGCATTTT. It codes for CASSLPGQGNQPQHF.

This chain links TRBV11-2 with TRBJ2-1; TRBD2 matches 7 bases. This CDR3 is 16 amino acids long. Losses at the gene ends were 5 bases for V and 3 bases for J; bases not matched to a gene: 10. Germline CDR1 and CDR2: SGHAT and FQNNGV. The CDR3 DNA follows: TGTGCCAGCAGCCGCAGCGGGGTGAATTACTACAATGAGCAGTTCTTC. Translating gives CASSRSGVNYYNEQFF.

CDR3 amino acids: CASSPQGSGREQYF. In DNA form, the CDR3 reads TGTGCCAGCAGCCCTCAGGGTAGCGGGAGAGAGCAGTACTTC. The chain uses TRBV7-9 and TRBJ2-7, with 9 bases aligning to TRBD2. With V trimmed by 5 bases and J by 7 bases, 9 bases remained unmatched. Per the germline V gene, CDR1 is SEHNR and CDR2 is FQNEAQ (reference sequence). This CDR3 region has 14 residues.

This chain uses TRBV9 with TRBJ2-7, with D perhaps TRBD2 (6 bases). V was pared by 0 bases and J by 0 bases, with 10 bases between. The CDR3 consists of 15 residues. The germline V gene has CDR1 SGDLS and CDR2 YYNGEE. Written as DNA, the CDR3 is TGTGCCAGCAGCGTAGATGGGCGGGACTCCTACGAGCAGTACTTC. It yields the protein CASSVDGRDSYEQYF.

This chain joins TRBV5-1 and TRBJ2-6, with a possible D match to TRBD1 (5 bases). The CDR3 contains 16 residues. Germline V CDR1 and CDR2: SGHRS, YFSETQ. Trimming removed 0 bases from V and 4 bases from J, with 11 bases in between. CDR3 in amino acids: CASSLESGPGANVLTF. The DNA for the CDR3 is TGCGCCAGCAGCTTGGAATCAGGGCCAGGGGCCAACGTCCTGACTTTC.

This chain uses TRBV5-1 with TRBJ1-1; D not resolved. Germline assignment: CDR1 SGHRS and CDR2 YFSETQ. The CDR3 has 13 amino acids. Trimming cost V 0 bases and J 6 bases, with 9 bases left between them. CDR3 sequence: CASSLDARAEAFF. For the CDR3, the DNA is TGCGCCAGCAGCTTGGACGCGAGGGCTGAAGCTTTCTTT.

The V gene is TRBV12-3 or TRBV12-4, the J gene TRBJ1-2, with D uncertain. This CDR3 is built from 12 residues. The ends were cut back, 4 bases at V and 8 bases at J, with 11 bases in the middle. The CDR3 spells CASSWVVEGYTF. Written as DNA, the CDR3 is TGTGCCAGCAGTTGGGTGGTCGAGGGCTACACCTTC.

The chain is built from TRBV18 and TRBJ2-7; no reliable D call. The CDR3 runs to 11 residues. Deletions cut 3 bases from V and 3 bases from J, with 3 bases between. CDR1 and CDR2 (germline): KGHSH, LQKENI. CDR3: CASSPDYEQYF. The CDR3 bases are TGTGCCAGCTCACCCGACTACGAGCAGTACTTC.

The chain joins TRBV21-1 to TRBJ2-7; TRBD1 is the table's D call and was not checked against the DNA. TRBV21-1 is assigned pseudogene status. The CDR3 totals 13 residues. CDR3 amino acids: CASSPRTAYEQYV. Here the CDR3 DNA reads TGTGCCAGCAGCCCCCGGACAGCCTACGAGCAGTACGTC.

The rearrangement uses TRBV13 and TRBJ2-1; no firm D call. Trimming removed 4 bases at V and 6 bases at J, with 13 bases between. Germline-derived CDR1 and CDR2 are PRHDT and FYEKMQ (reference sequence). The CDR3 is 14 residues long. The CDR3, as DNA: TGTGCCAGCAGCTCCCCTTACGTCAGCAATGAGCAGTTCTTC. It encodes CASSSPYVSNEQFF. The entire variable domain, with the rest obtained from reference TRBV13 and TRBJ2-1, is as follows: AAGVIQSPRHLIKEKRETATLKCYPIPRHDTVYWYQQGPGQDPQFLISFYEKMQSDKGSIPDRFSAQQFSDYHSELNMSSLELGDSALYFCASSSPYVSNEQFFGPGTRLTVL.